This T cell receptor (beta chain) was obtained from a study of OX40 agonist ivuxolimab in advanced cancers. Overall study context: A partial response was reached by three patients: one with hepatocellular carcinoma and two with cutaneous melanoma.

On this clone: Its antigen remains unknown.

Generated by immunoSEQ multiplex PCR, the TCRdb table keeps only in-frame clones and is missing some. The sample holds under 65,000 clones, approximately 90% seen once. Study observations and caveats: Some nonresponders also had low normalized T-cell clonal expansion.

Unmatched junction bases numbered 15, after V lost 3 bases and J lost 0 bases. CDR1 is SGHNT and CDR2 is YYREEE in the germline V gene (reference sequence). This CDR3 contains 19 residues. The receptor comes from an adult with an advanced solid tumor such as melanoma, head and neck, liver or kidney cancer. The source was CD4+ or CD8+ T cells sorted from blood, collected in a trial of the OX40 agonist ivuxolimab. The chain is built from TRBV5-4 and TRBJ2-1, with 7 positions matching TRBD2. This CDR3 reads CASSWRMSASGLSYNEQFF. CDR3 sequence (DNA): TGTGCCAGCAGCTGGAGGATGTCGGCTAGCGGACTCTCCTACAATGAGCAGTTCTTC.